The present T cell receptor beta chain was sequenced within a study of CD8 T cells in Susac syndrome. The CDR3 length is 13 residues. Deletions cut 0 bases from V and 7 bases from J, with 8 bases between. CDR1 is KGHSH, CDR2 LQKENI, per germline. With random hexamers, 0.5 to 1 ug RNA was reverse transcribed. TCRdb independently ran MiXCR on the immunoSEQ multiplex PCR reads; one entry per CDR3 protein. This table has 120,000 to 150,000 distinct CDR3 sequences, more than 90% appearing once. The rearrangement links TRBV18 to TRBJ2-3; D possibly uses TRBD1 or TRBD2 (5 bases each). The receptor's source is a human donor with Susac syndrome. Sequenced: CD4+ T cells from PBMCs. Written as DNA, the CDR3 is TGTGCCAGCTCACCACCGGGACCAAATACGCAGTATTTT. It translates to CASSPPGPNTQYF.